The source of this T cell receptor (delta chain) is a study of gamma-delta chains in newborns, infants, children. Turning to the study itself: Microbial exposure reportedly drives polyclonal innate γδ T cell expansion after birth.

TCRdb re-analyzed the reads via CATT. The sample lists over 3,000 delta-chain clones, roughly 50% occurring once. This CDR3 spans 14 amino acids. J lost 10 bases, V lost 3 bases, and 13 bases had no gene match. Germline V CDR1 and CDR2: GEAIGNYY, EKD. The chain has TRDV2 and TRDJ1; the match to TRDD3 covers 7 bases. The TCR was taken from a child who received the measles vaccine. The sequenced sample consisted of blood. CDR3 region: CACDPLRTGAGLIF. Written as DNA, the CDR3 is TGTGCCTGTGACCCTCTTCGAACTGGGGCTGGACTCATCTTT.